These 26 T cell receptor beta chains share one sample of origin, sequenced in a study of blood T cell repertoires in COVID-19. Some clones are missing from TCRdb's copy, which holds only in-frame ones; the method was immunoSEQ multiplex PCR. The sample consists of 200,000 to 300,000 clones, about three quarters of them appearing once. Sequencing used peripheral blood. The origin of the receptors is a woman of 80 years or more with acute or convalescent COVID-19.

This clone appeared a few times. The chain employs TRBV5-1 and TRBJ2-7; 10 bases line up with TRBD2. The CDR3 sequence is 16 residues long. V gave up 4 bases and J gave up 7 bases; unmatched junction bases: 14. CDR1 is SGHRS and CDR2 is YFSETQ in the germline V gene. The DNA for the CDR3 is TGCGCCAGCAGCATGGGACTAGCGACTATCGCTAGGGAGCAGTACTTC. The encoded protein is CASSMGLATIAREQYF. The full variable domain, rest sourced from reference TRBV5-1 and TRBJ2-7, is KAGVTQTPRYLIKTRGQQVTLSCSPISGHRSVSWYQQTPGQGLQFLFEYFSETQRNKGNFPGRFSGRQFSNSRSEMNVSTLELGDSALYLCASSMGLATIAREQYFGPGTRLTVT.

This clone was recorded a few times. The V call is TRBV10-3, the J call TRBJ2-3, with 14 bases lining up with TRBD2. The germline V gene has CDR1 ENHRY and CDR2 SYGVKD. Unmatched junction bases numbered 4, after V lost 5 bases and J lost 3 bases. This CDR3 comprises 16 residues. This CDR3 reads CAISQGLAGATDTQYF. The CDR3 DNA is TGTGCCATCAGTCAGGGACTAGCGGGAGCTACAGATACGCAGTATTTT.

The CDR3 nucleotides read TGTGCCAGCAGGCCTACAGGGGGAAGGAACTATGGCTACACCTTC. Translating it yields CASRPTGGRNYGYTF. This rearrangement joins TRBV6-2 or TRBV6-3 to TRBJ1-2; 8 nucleotides agree with TRBD1. The germline V gene has CDR1 MNHEY and CDR2 SVGEGT. This CDR3 is built from 15 residues. After removal of 6 bases from V and 2 bases from J, the junction contained 8 bases not matched to a gene.

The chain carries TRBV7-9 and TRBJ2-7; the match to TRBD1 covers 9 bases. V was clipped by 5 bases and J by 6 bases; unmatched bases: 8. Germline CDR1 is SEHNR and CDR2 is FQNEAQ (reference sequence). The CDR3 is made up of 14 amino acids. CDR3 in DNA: TGTGCCAGCAGCCAAACGGGACAGGGCTCCGAGCAGTACTTC. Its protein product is CASSQTGQGSEQYF.

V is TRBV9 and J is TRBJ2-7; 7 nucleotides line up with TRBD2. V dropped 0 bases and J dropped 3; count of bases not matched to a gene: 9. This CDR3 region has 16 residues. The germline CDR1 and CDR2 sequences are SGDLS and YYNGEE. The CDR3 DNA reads TGTGCCAGCAGCGTAGGGGTTAGCGGGTCGGGCTACGAGCAGTACTTC. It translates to CASSVGVSGSGYEQYF.

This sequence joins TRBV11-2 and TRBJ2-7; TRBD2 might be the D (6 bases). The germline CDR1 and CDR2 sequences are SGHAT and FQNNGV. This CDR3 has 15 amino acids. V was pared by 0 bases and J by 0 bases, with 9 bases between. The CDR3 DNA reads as TGTGCCAGCAGCTTAGAGGCGGGGAGCTCCTACGAGCAGTACTTC. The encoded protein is CASSLEAGSSYEQYF.

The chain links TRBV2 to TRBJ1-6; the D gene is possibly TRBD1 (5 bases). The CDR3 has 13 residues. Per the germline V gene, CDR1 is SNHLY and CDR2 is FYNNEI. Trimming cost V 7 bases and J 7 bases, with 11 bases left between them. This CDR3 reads CASNRGTNSPLHF. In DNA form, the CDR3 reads TGTGCCAGCAATAGGGGCACGAATTCACCCCTCCACTTT.

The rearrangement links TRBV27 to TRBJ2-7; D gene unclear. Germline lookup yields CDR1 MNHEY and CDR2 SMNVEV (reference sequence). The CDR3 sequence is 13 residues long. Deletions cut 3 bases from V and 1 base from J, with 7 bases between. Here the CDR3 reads CASSFLASYEQYF. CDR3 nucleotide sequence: TGTGCCAGCAGTTTTTTGGCTTCCTACGAGCAGTACTTC.

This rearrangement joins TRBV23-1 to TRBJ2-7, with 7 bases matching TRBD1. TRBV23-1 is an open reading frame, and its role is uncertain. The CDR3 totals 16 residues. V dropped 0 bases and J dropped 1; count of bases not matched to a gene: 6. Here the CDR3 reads CASSQSGRDRSYEQYF. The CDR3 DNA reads TGCGCCAGCAGTCAATCGGGCCGGGACAGATCCTACGAGCAGTACTTC.

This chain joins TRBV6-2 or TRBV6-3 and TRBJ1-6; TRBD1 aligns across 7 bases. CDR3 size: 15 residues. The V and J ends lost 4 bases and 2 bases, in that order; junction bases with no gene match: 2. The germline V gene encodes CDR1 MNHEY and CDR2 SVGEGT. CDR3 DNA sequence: TGTGCCAGCAGTTCAGGGGGAACCTATAATTCACCCCTCCACTTT. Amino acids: CASSSGGTYNSPLHF.

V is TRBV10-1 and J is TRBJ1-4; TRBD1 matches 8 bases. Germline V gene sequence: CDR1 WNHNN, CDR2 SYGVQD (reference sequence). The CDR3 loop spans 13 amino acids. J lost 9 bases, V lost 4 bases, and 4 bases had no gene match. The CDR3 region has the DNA TGCGCCAGCAGTGGGACAGGGATGAAAAAACTGTTTTTT. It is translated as CASSGTGMKKLFF.

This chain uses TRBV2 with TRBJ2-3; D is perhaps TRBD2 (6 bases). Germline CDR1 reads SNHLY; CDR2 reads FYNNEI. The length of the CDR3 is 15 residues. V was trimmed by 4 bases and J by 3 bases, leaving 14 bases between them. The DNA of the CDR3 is TGTGCCAGCAGTGGGGGGACTCACTTTACAGATACGCAGTATTTT. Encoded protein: CASSGGTHFTDTQYF.

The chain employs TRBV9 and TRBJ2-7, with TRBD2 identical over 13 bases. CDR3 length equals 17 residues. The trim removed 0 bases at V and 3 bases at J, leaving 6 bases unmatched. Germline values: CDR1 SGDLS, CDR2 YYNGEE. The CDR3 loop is CASSVGFGLAGVYEQYF. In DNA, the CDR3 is TGTGCCAGCAGCGTAGGTTTTGGACTAGCGGGGGTCTACGAGCAGTACTTC.

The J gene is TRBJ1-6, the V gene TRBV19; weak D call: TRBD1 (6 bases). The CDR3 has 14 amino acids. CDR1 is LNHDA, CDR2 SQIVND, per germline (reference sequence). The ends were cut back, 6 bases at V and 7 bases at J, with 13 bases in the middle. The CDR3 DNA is TGTGCCAGTAGGTCCCGGGACACAAATTCACCCCTCCACTTT. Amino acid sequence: CASRSRDTNSPLHF. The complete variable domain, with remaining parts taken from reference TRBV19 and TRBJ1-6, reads DGGITQSPKYLFRKEGQNVTLSCEQNLNHDAMYWYRQDPGQGLRLIYYSQIVNDFQKGDIAEGYSVSREKKESFPLTVTSAQKNPTAFYLCASRSRDTNSPLHFGNGTRLTVT.

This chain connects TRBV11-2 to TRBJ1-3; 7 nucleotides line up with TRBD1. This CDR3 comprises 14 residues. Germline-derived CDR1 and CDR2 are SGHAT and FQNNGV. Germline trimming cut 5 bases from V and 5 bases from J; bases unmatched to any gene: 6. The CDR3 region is CASSIQQGRNTIYF. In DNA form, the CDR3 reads TGTGCCAGCAGCATCCAACAGGGGCGAAACACCATATATTTT.

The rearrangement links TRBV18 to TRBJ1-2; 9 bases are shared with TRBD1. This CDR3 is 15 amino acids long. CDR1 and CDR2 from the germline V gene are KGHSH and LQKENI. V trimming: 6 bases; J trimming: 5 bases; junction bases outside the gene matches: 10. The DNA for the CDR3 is TGTGCCAGCTCCCCTGGGACAGGGAACGAATATGGCTACACCTTC. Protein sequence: CASSPGTGNEYGYTF. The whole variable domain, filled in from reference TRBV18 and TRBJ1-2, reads NAGVMQNPRHLVRRRGQEARLRCSPMKGHSHVYWYRQLPEEGLKFMVYLQKENIIDESGMPKERFSAEFPKEGPSILRIQQVVRGDSAAYFCASSPGTGNEYGYTFGSGTRLTVV.

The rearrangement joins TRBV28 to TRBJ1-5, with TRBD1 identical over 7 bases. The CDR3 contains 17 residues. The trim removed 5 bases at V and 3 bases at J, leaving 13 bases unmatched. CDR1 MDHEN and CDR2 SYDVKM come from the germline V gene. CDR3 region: CASSGAFLGQTNQPQHF. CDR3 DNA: TGTGCCAGCAGTGGTGCCTTTTTGGGACAGACCAATCAGCCCCAGCATTTT.

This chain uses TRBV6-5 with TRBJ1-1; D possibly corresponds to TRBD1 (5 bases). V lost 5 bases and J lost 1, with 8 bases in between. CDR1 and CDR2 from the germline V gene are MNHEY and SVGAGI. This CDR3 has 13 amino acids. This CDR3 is CASSIRENTEAFF. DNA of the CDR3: TGTGCCAGCAGTATCAGGGAGAACACTGAAGCTTTCTTT.

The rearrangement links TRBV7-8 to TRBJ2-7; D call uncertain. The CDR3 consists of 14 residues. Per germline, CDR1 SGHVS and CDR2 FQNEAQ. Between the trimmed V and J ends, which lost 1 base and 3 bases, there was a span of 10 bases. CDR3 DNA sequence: TGTGCCAGCAGCTTAGTTGTGGGCCTCTACGAGCAGTACTTC. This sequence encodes CASSLVVGLYEQYF.

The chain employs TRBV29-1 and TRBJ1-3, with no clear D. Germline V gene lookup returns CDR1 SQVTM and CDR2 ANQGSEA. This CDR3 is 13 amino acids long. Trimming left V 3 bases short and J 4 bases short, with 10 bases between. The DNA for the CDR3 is TGCAGCGTTGATCGCGGTTTCGGAAACACCATATATTTT. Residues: CSVDRGFGNTIYF.

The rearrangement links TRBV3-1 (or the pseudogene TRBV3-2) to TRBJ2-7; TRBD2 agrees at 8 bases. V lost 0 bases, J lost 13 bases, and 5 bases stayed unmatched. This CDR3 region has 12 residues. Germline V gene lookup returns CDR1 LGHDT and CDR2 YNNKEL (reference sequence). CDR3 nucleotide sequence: TGTGCCAGCAGCCAAGAGGGACTAGGGATATACTTC. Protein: CASSQEGLGIYF.

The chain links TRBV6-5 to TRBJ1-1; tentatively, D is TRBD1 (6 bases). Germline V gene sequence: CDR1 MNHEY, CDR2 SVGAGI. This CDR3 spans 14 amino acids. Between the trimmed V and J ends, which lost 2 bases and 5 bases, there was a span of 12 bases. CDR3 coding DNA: TGTGCCAGCAGTTACCAGGGGATGGCTACTGAAGCTTTCTTT. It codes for CASSYQGMATEAFF.

The CDR3 nucleotides are TGTGCCAGCAGTTGGACAGCGAACACCGGGGAGCTGTTTTTT. Amino acid sequence: CASSWTANTGELFF. This chain links TRBV7-3 with TRBJ2-2; D is perhaps TRBD1 (6 bases). V gave up 6 bases and J gave up 0 bases, with 8 bases separating them. CDR1 and CDR2 (germline): SGHTA, FQGTGA. CDR3 length equals 14 residues.

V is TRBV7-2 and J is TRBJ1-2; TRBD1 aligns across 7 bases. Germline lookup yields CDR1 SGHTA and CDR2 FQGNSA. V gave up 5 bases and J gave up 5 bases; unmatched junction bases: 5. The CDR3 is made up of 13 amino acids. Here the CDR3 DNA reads TGTGCCAGCAGCCTTACAGGGGAGTATGGCTACACCTTC. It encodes CASSLTGEYGYTF.

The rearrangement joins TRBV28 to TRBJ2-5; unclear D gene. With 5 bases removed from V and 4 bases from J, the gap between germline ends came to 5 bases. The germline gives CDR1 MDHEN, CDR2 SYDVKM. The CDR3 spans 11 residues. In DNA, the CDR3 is TGTGCCAGCAGTCTCAGAGAGACCCAGTACTTC. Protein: CASSLRETQYF.

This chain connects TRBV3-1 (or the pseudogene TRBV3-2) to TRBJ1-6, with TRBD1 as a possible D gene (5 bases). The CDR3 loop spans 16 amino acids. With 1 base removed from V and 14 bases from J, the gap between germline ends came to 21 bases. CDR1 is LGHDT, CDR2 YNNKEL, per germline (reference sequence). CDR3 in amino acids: CASSQVVSGVEGSLHF. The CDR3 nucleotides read TGTGCCAGCAGCCAAGTCGTGTCGGGGGTTGAGGGATCCCTCCACTTT.